A single sample gave rise to the 14 T cell receptor beta chains below, sequenced in a study of T-cell reconstitution after alpha-beta-depleted transplantation in children. Preparing the TCRbeta library involved the use of unique molecular identifiers. MiXCR, run by TCRdb on the PCR reads, gives a single entry per CDR3 protein. The table has under 450,000 distinct CDR3 sequences, roughly 13% seen once; the top ten hold about 3.9%. Sequencing used PBMCs, obtained from the stem cell graft. Source of these receptors: a human donor who donated a stem cell graft to a child with Fanconi anemia.

This clonotype was recorded once. This sequence joins TRBV6-5 and TRBJ1-2; D call uncertain. The germline CDR1 and CDR2 sequences are MNHEY and SVGAGI. Trimming took 0 bases from V and 7 from J, leaving 15 bases between them. This CDR3 contains 15 residues. The CDR3 DNA reads as TGTGCCAGCAGTTACTCGATAGCCGCAGTAGGTGGCTACACCTTC. Its translation: CASSYSIAAVGGYTF.

This clonotype appeared a few times. V gene TRBV3-1 combines with J gene TRBJ2-2, with D unclear. With 1 base removed from V and 2 bases from J, the gap between germline ends came to 5 bases. Germline V gene lookup returns CDR1 LGHDT and CDR2 YNNKEL (reference sequence). The CDR3 runs to 14 residues. CDR3 residues: CASSQAPNTGELFF. Written as DNA, the CDR3 is TGTGCCAGCAGCCAAGCACCTAACACCGGGGAGCTGTTTTTT.

At least ten counts were recorded for this clonotype. The junction and the germline gene differ at one end; a read error may be behind it. The V call is TRBV7-8, the J call TRBJ1-2; no clear D. Germline lookup yields CDR1 SGHVS and CDR2 FQNEAQ. This CDR3 region has 12 residues. CDR3 coding DNA: TGTGCCAGCAGCTTAGAAGCAGGCGGAATTTACTTC. It codes for CASSLEAGGIYF.

The chain joins TRBV5-1 to TRBJ2-5; D not certain. This CDR3 is 15 amino acids long. V was cut by 2 bases and J by 1 base, with 12 bases left in between. Germline-derived CDR1 and CDR2 are SGHRS and YFSETQ. This CDR3 reads CASSLSSGSQETQYF. DNA for the CDR3: TGCGCCAGCAGCTTATCGTCCGGCTCCCAAGAGACCCAGTACTTC.

J is TRBJ2-7 and V is TRBV6-2 or TRBV6-3; 9 bases line up with TRBD1. The germline V gene encodes CDR1 MNHEY and CDR2 SVGEGT. The CDR3 spans 16 residues. V trimming: 3 bases; J trimming: 2 bases; junction bases outside the gene matches: 8. The CDR3 sequence is CASSYDGTGKAYEQYF. The CDR3 nucleotides read TGTGCCAGCAGTTATGACGGGACAGGGAAAGCCTACGAGCAGTACTTC.

This clonotype was counted only a few times. V gene TRBV20-1 combines with J gene TRBJ1-1; D is possibly TRBD1 (6 bases). The CDR3 sequence is 13 residues long. V was pared by 0 bases and J by 8 bases, with 13 bases between. Germline assignment: CDR1 DFQATT and CDR2 SNEGSKA (reference sequence). CDR3: CSARDRGRGEAFF. For the CDR3, the DNA is TGCAGTGCTAGAGACCGGGGGCGCGGGGAAGCTTTCTTT.

This clonotype was seen many times. J is TRBJ1-1 and V is TRBV25-1, with D unresolved. The CDR3 has 15 residues. V was shortened by 2 bases and J by 3 bases, with 13 bases between the two germline ends. Per germline, CDR1 MGHDK and CDR2 SYGVNS. The CDR3: CASSENYQSYTEAFF. The CDR3 DNA follows: TGTGCCAGCAGTGAAAATTATCAAAGCTACACTGAAGCTTTCTTT.

The chain uses TRBV25-1 and TRBJ2-7, with TRBD1 identical over 9 bases. Germline CDR1 is MGHDK and CDR2 is SYGVNS. J was trimmed by 2 bases and V by 4 bases; bases with no gene match: 9. This CDR3 comprises 16 residues. CDR3 DNA: TGTGCCAGCAGTGGGGGAACCGGGACAGGGCCCTACGAGCAGTACTTC. This gives the protein CASSGGTGTGPYEQYF.

The gene calls are TRBV5-1 and TRBJ1-2; no definite D call. The CDR3 loop spans 14 amino acids. V shed 2 bases and J shed 2 bases, with 10 bases lying between them. Germline V CDR1 and CDR2: SGHRS, YFSETQ. The DNA of the CDR3 is TGCGCCAGCAGCTTCGACCCGGCGAACTATGGCTACACCTTC. Its translation is CASSFDPANYGYTF. The full variable domain, rest sourced from reference TRBV5-1 and TRBJ1-2, is KAGVTQTPRYLIKTRGQQVTLSCSPISGHRSVSWYQQTPGQGLQFLFEYFSETQRNKGNFPGRFSGRQFSNSRSEMNVSTLELGDSALYLCASSFDPANYGYTFGSGTRLTVV.

The rearrangement joins TRBV29-1 to TRBJ2-1, with D possibly TRBD2 on 6 matching bases. There are 11 residues in the CDR3. Germline V CDR1 and CDR2: SQVTM, ANQGSEA. V gave up 6 bases and J gave up 8 bases, with 11 bases separating them. The DNA of the CDR3 is TGCAGCGTCCCGGAGGGCTATGAGCAGTTCTTC. Translation gives CSVPEGYEQFF.

This chain uses TRBV7-6 with TRBJ2-1, with TRBD2 matching over 16 bases. This CDR3 contains 17 residues. CDR1 and CDR2 (germline): SGHVS, FNYEAQ. The J segment lost 5 bases and the V segment lost 5 bases, leaving 6 bases of the junction unmatched. The CDR3 nucleotides are TGTGCCAGCAGCCCGGGGACTAGCGGGGGGGCCCACAATGAGCAGTTCTTC. Its translation is CASSPGTSGGAHNEQFF. The variable domain in full, completed from reference TRBV7-6 and TRBJ2-1, reads GAGVSQSPRYKVTKRGQDVALRCDPISGHVSLYWYRQALGQGPEFLTYFNYEAQQDKSGLPNDRFSAERPEGSISTLTIQRTEQRDSAMYRCASSPGTSGGAHNEQFFGPGTRLTVL.

This clonotype has just a few counts. This chain uses TRBV7-6 with TRBJ2-7; possible D gene TRBD1, 6 bases. The germline V gene has CDR1 SGHVS and CDR2 FNYEAQ. This CDR3 contains 14 residues. Trimming pared 6 bases from V and 5 bases from J, leaving 17 bases between. As DNA, the CDR3 is TGTGCCAGCAGTCAAGACAGGATAGGACACGAGCAGTACTTC. As protein: CASSQDRIGHEQYF. The full variable domain, its missing parts supplied by reference TRBV7-6 and TRBJ2-7, is GAGVSQSPRYKVTKRGQDVALRCDPISGHVSLYWYRQALGQGPEFLTYFNYEAQQDKSGLPNDRFSAERPEGSISTLTIQRTEQRDSAMYRCASSQDRIGHEQYFGPGTRLTVT.

This clonotype was counted only a few times. The chain uses TRBV19 and TRBJ2-1; D gene uncertain. The CDR3 loop spans 12 amino acids. Germline CDR1 reads LNHDA; CDR2 reads SQIVND (reference sequence). V lost 9 bases and J 12 bases, leaving 18 bases between the germline ends. In DNA, the CDR3 is TGTGCCAGCCCCGGACGGAGAATGACGCAGTTCTTC. This encodes CASPGRRMTQFF.

This clonotype turned up a few times. This chain joins TRBV7-9 and TRBJ1-3, with 10 bases fitting TRBD1. Germline-derived CDR1 and CDR2 are SEHNR and FQNEAQ (reference sequence). J gave up 7 bases and V 2 bases, and 8 bases lay outside the gene matches. The length of the CDR3 is 16 residues. The CDR3 sequence is CASSLTAPGQGNTIYF. In DNA, the CDR3 is TGTGCCAGCAGCTTAACTGCGCCGGGACAGGGGAACACCATATATTTT.